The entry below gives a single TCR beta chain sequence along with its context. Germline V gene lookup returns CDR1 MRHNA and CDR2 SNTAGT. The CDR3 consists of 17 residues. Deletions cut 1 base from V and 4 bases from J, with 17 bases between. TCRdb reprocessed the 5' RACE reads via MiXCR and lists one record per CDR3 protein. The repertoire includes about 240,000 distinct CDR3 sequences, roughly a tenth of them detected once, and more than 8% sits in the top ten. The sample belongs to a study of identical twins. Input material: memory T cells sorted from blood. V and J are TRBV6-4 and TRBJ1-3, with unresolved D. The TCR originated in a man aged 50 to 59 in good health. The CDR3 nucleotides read TGTGCCAGCAGTGACTATACTGGGAGGCGAGGAGGAAACACCATATATTTT. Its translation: CASSDYTGRRGGNTIYF.